This T cell receptor (beta chain) appears in the sequencing data of a study of graft-versus-host responses after intestinal transplantation. As for this clone: The antigen is not known.

Study-level findings and limits: Early HvG declines after transplant were associated with peak circulating GvH clone levels. Some GvH clones appeared in ileal mucosa or blood before recipient bone marrow.

CDR3 length: 17 amino acids. The V end was cut by 0 bases, the J end by 4 bases, with 16 bases between. CDR1 is MRHNA and CDR2 is SNTAGT in the germline V gene. Sequencing was performed with immunoSEQ multiplex PCR; in TCRdb, only in-frame clones are kept and a portion is missing. The table has over 45,000 clones, roughly 90% seen once. This receptor was identified in a human patient who received an intestinal transplant, so some T cells may come from the graft donor. The material was PBMCs, obtained 26 days after transplant. This chain joins TRBV6-4 and TRBJ2-1; possibly TRBD1 for D (6 bases). The CDR3 region has the DNA TGTGCCAGCAGTGACTCGAAGGTCAGGGGCTTTTACAATGAGCAGTTCTTC. This translates into CASSDSKVRGFYNEQFF.